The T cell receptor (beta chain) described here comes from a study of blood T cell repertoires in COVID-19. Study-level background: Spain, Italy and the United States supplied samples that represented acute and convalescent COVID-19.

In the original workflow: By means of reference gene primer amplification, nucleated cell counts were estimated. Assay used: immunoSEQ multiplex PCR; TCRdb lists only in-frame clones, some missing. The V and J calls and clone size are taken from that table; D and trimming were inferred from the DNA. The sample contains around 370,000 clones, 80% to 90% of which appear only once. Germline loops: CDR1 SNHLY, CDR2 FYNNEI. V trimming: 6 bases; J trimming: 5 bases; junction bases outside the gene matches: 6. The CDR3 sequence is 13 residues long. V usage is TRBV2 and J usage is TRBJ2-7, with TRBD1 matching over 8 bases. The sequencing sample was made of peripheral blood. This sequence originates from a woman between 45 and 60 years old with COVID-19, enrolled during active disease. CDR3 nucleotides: TGTGCCAGCAGGCCCCGGACAGGGAACGAGCAGTACTTC. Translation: CASRPRTGNEQYF.